The present entry profiles one TCR beta chain with its context. What it binds is unknown. This sample is part of a study of T cell responses to AZD1222 COVID-19 vaccine. Study-wide results and caveats: White British ancestry dominated among donors, who included more females, and clonal diversity was possibly underestimated. Unmutated variant regions reportedly attract nearly half of all spike-specific TCRs. Compared with day 0, the breadth and depth of the Spike-specific TCR repertoire rose significantly after two doses of AZD1222. At baseline, just a handful of AZD1222 recipients tested seropositive.

This CDR3 spans 17 amino acids. Germline CDR1 is MDHEN and CDR2 is SYDVKM. V dropped 5 bases and J dropped 2 bases, with 22 bases sitting between them. The data were produced by immunoSEQ multiplex PCR, yet TCRdb's version contains in-frame clones alone and is incomplete. Found here are about 69,000 clones, less than 90% of them singletons; the top ten hold about 23%. The V call is TRBV28, the J call TRBJ2-7; D is unresolved. The sequencing here drew on peripheral blood, taken 28 days after the second AZD1222 dose. The receptor comes from an adult who received the AZD1222 COVID-19 vaccine. Here the CDR3 reads CASSPFTDGPGAYEQYF. The CDR3 region has the DNA TGTGCCAGCAGTCCCTTTACGGACGGCCCTGGGGCCTACGAGCAGTACTTC.